These T cell receptor beta chains were read from a single sample in a study of blood T cell repertoires in COVID-19. Only in-frame clones appear in the TCRdb table, and some are missing; sequencing was by immunoSEQ multiplex PCR. The sample yields 87,000 or so clones, roughly 86% seen once. The source material was peripheral blood. The receptor set was obtained from a man between 40 and 49 years old with acute or convalescent COVID-19. CDR3s include the opening cysteine and the closing phenylalanine or tryptophan. The D gene is left open where the match is weak. Some rows mark clone size as missing; the rest say once, few, many or name a class of expanded clone.

d_call: TRBD1
v_call: TRBV6-5
j_call: TRBJ2-1
clone_size: .
cdr3_aa: CASSFPGGSNEQFF

d_call: .
v_call: TRBV18
j_call: TRBJ2-1
clone_size: .
cdr3_aa: CASSPASAPYNEQFF

d_call: .
v_call: TRBV25-1
j_call: TRBJ1-3
clone_size: .
cdr3_aa: CASSDRLGNTIYF

d_call: .
v_call: TRBV6-6
j_call: TRBJ2-3
clone_size: .
cdr3_aa: CASSFSEHADTQYF

d_call: TRBD2
v_call: TRBV5-4
j_call: TRBJ2-1
clone_size: .
cdr3_aa: CASSSLLGSGREQFF

d_call: .
v_call: TRBV20-1
j_call: TRBJ1-1
clone_size: .
cdr3_aa: CSATRGTEAFF

d_call: .
v_call: TRBV4-2
j_call: TRBJ1-4
clone_size: .
cdr3_aa: CASSQPDRAELEKLFF

d_call: .
v_call: TRBV5-1
j_call: TRBJ2-2
clone_size: .
cdr3_aa: CASSPQLANTGELFF

d_call: .
v_call: TRBV7-8
j_call: TRBJ2-3
clone_size: .
cdr3_aa: CASSLVAGADTDTQYF

d_call: TRBD2
v_call: TRBV24-1
j_call: TRBJ2-1
clone_size: .
cdr3_aa: CATSDTREAAANEQFF

d_call: TRBD1
v_call: TRBV24-1
j_call: TRBJ2-2
clone_size: .
cdr3_aa: CATSDPSSGGTGELFF

d_call: .
v_call: TRBV14
j_call: TRBJ1-1
clone_size: .
cdr3_aa: CASSQYRNTEAFF

d_call: TRBD1
v_call: TRBV5-5
j_call: TRBJ1-5
clone_size: .
cdr3_aa: CASSPSGQGLNQPQHF

d_call: TRBD1
v_call: TRBV5-4
j_call: TRBJ2-6
clone_size: .
cdr3_aa: CASSLDGTGFSGANVLTF

d_call: TRBD1
v_call: TRBV27
j_call: TRBJ1-5
clone_size: .
cdr3_aa: CASSFLTGGRNQPQHF

d_call: .
v_call: TRBV7-2
j_call: TRBJ2-5
clone_size: .
cdr3_aa: CASSLVGRGKTQYF

d_call: TRBD1
v_call: TRBV7-2
j_call: TRBJ1-1
clone_size: .
cdr3_aa: CASTSGGRTEAFF

d_call: .
v_call: TRBV7-6
j_call: TRBJ1-3
clone_size: .
cdr3_aa: CASSSPTENSGNTIYF

d_call: .
v_call: TRBV5-4
j_call: TRBJ2-7
clone_size: .
cdr3_aa: CASSQFREADNYEQYF

d_call: TRBD1
v_call: TRBV5-1
j_call: TRBJ1-6
clone_size: .
cdr3_aa: CASSLQGTGTDSPLHF

d_call: .
v_call: TRBV19
j_call: TRBJ1-5
clone_size: .
cdr3_aa: CASRWDRGQPQHF

d_call: .
v_call: TRBV11-2
j_call: TRBJ1-5
clone_size: once
cdr3_aa: CASSLVTGQPQHF

d_call: .
v_call: TRBV2
j_call: TRBJ1-4
clone_size: .
cdr3_aa: CASSPARKKLFF

d_call: TRBD1
v_call: TRBV6-5
j_call: TRBJ1-1
clone_size: .
cdr3_aa: CASSDRASMNTEAFF

d_call: .
v_call: TRBV27
j_call: TRBJ1-1
clone_size: .
cdr3_aa: CATQREGGTEAFF

d_call: TRBD1
v_call: TRBV2
j_call: TRBJ1-5
clone_size: few
cdr3_aa: CASSEAGQGFSSNQPQHF

d_call: TRBD1
v_call: TRBV19
j_call: TRBJ1-1
clone_size: .
cdr3_aa: CASSASRGLAGTEAFF

d_call: .
v_call: TRBV23-1
j_call: TRBJ1-5
clone_size: .
cdr3_aa: CASSQSYPGVRPNQPQHF

d_call: .
v_call: TRBV10-2
j_call: TRBJ2-3
clone_size: .
cdr3_aa: CASSELAAGGTDTQYF

d_call: TRBD1
v_call: TRBV5-1
j_call: TRBJ1-3
clone_size: once
cdr3_aa: CASSPTGNGNTIYF

d_call: TRBD2
v_call: TRBV7-2
j_call: TRBJ2-5
clone_size: .
cdr3_aa: CASSLALAGRETQYF

d_call: TRBD1
v_call: TRBV6-5
j_call: TRBJ2-2
clone_size: .
cdr3_aa: CASRHRGGSTGELFF

d_call: .
v_call: TRBV30
j_call: TRBJ1-3
clone_size: .
cdr3_aa: CAWSTGYGNTIYF

d_call: .
v_call: TRBV6-6
j_call: TRBJ2-2
clone_size: once
cdr3_aa: CASSPSVAGELFF

d_call: .
v_call: TRBV13
j_call: TRBJ1-2
clone_size: .
cdr3_aa: CASSPPAPKGYTF

d_call: .
v_call: TRBV6-5
j_call: TRBJ1-3
clone_size: .
cdr3_aa: CASSFDWTGGNTIYF

d_call: TRBD2
v_call: TRBV6-1
j_call: TRBJ2-5
clone_size: .
cdr3_aa: CASSEEASGGGLQETQYF

d_call: TRBD1
v_call: TRBV7-9
j_call: TRBJ1-1
clone_size: few
cdr3_aa: CASSLQGAHTEAFF

d_call: TRBD1
v_call: TRBV19
j_call: TRBJ2-4
clone_size: .
cdr3_aa: CASSRQGAQNIQYF

d_call: .
v_call: TRBV5-1
j_call: TRBJ2-7
clone_size: .
cdr3_aa: CASSLTENYEQYF

d_call: .
v_call: TRBV4-2
j_call: TRBJ2-7
clone_size: .
cdr3_aa: CASSQLKGGVVDEQYF

d_call: TRBD1
v_call: TRBV7-2
j_call: TRBJ1-5
clone_size: .
cdr3_aa: CASSGTGGQPQHF

d_call: TRBD1
v_call: TRBV4-2
j_call: TRBJ2-7
clone_size: .
cdr3_aa: CASSPSGTGAYEQYF

d_call: TRBD1
v_call: TRBV19
j_call: TRBJ2-7
clone_size: .
cdr3_aa: CASRSAGTASSYEQYF

d_call: TRBD2
v_call: TRBV4-1
j_call: TRBJ2-2
clone_size: .
cdr3_aa: CASSHSAGEGLAGSTGELFF

d_call: .
v_call: TRBV18
j_call: TRBJ1-3
clone_size: .
cdr3_aa: CASSPVPAPDTIYF

d_call: TRBD1
v_call: TRBV24-1
j_call: TRBJ1-2
clone_size: .
cdr3_aa: CATSEGDRAVYGYTF

d_call: .
v_call: TRBV12-5
j_call: TRBJ1-1
clone_size: .
cdr3_aa: CAGTNGPNSNTEAFF

d_call: TRBD2
v_call: TRBV5-3
j_call: TRBJ2-7
clone_size: .
cdr3_aa: CARSRPRTSGKYEQYF

d_call: TRBD1
v_call: TRBV10-1
j_call: TRBJ1-4
clone_size: .
cdr3_aa: CASRNGAQGLDEKLFF